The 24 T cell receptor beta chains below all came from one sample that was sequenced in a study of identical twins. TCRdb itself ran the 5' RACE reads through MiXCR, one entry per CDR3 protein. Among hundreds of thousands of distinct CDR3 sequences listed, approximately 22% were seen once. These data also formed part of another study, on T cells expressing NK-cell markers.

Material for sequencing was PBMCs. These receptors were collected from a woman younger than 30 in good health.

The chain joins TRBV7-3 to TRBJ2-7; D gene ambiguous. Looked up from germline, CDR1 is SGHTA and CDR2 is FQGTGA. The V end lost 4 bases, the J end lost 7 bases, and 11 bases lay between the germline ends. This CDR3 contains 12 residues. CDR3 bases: TGTGCCAGCAGCTCTTACAAGGGAGAGCAGTACTTC. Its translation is CASSSYKGEQYF. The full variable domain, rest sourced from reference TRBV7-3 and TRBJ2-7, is GAGVSQTPSNKVTEKGKYVELRCDPISGHTALYWYRQSLGQGPEFLIYFQGTGAADDSGLPNDRFFAVRPEGSVSTLKIQRTERGDSAVYLCASSSYKGEQYFGPGTRLTVT.

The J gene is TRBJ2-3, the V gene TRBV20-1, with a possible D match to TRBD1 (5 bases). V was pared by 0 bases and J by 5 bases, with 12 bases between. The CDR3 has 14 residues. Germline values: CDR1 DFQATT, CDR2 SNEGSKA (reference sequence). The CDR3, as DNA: TGCAGTGCTAGAGATCGTGGGGCTGGAGATACGCAGTATTTT. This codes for CSARDRGAGDTQYF.

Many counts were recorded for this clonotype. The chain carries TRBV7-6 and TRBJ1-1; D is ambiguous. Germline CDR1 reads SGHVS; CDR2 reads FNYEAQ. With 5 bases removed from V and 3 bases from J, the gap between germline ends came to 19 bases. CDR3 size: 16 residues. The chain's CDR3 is CASSPSPFDGYTEAFF. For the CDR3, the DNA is TGTGCCAGCAGCCCCTCTCCCTTTGACGGGTACACTGAAGCTTTCTTT.

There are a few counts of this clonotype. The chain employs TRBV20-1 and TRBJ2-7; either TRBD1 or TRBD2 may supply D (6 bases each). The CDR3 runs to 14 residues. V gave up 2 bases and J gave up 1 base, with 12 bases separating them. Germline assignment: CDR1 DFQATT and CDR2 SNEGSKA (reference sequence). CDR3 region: CSARLGGKSYEQYF. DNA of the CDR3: TGCAGTGCTAGATTAGGGGGGAAGTCCTACGAGCAGTACTTC.

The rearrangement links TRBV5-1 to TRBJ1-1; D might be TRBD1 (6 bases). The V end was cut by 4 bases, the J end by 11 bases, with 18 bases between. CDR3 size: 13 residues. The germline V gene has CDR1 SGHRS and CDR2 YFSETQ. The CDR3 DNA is TGCGCCAGCAGCGTCCAACAGGGCAGTAGGGCTTTCTTT. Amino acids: CASSVQQGSRAFF.

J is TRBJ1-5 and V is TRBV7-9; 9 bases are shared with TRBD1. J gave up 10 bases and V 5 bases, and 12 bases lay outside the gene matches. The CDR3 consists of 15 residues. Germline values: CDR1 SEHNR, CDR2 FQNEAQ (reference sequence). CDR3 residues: CASSLSGTGYRPQHF. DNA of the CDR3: TGTGCCAGCAGCCTCTCCGGGACAGGGTATCGACCCCAGCATTTT.

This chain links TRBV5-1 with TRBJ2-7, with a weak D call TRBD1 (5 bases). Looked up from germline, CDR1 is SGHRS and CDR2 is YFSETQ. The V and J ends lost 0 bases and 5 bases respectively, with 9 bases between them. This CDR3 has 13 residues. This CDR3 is CASSLGRVNEQYF. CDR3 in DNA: TGCGCCAGCAGCTTGGGCAGGGTAAACGAGCAGTACTTC.

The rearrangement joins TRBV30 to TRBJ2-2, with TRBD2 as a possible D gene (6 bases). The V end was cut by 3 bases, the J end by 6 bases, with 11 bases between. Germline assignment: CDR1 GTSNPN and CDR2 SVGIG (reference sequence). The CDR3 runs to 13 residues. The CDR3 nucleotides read TGTGCCTGGAGCGGGAGCGTCGCCGGGGAGCTGTTTTTT. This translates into CAWSGSVAGELFF. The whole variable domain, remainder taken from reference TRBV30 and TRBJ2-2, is SQTIHQWPATLVQPVGSPLSLECTVEGTSNPNLYWYRQAAGRGLQLLFYSVGIGQISSEVPQNLSASRPQDRQFILSSKKLLLSDSGFYLCAWSGSVAGELFFGEGSRLTVL.

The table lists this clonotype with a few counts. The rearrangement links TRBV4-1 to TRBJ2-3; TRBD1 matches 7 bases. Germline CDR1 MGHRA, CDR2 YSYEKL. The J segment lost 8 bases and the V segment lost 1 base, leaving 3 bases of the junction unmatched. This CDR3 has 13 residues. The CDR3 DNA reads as TGCGCCAGCAGCCAAGTGGCAGGGGGTACGCAGTATTTT. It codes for CASSQVAGGTQYF.

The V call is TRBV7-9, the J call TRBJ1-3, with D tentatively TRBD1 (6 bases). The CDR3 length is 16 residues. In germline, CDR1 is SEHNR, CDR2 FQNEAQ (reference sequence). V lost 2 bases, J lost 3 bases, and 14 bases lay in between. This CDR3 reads CASSLLIWGHGNTIYF. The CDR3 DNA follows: TGTGCCAGCAGCTTACTTATTTGGGGGCATGGAAACACCATATATTTT.

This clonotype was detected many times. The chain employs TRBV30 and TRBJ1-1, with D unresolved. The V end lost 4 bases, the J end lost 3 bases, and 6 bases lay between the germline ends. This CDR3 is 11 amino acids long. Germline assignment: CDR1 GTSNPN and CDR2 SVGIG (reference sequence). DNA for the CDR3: TGTGCCTGGACGGTGCACACTGAAGCTTTCTTT. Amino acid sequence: CAWTVHTEAFF. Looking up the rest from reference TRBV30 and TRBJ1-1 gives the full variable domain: SQTIHQWPATLVQPVGSPLSLECTVEGTSNPNLYWYRQAAGRGLQLLFYSVGIGQISSEVPQNLSASRPQDRQFILSSKKLLLSDSGFYLCAWTVHTEAFFGQGTRLTVV.

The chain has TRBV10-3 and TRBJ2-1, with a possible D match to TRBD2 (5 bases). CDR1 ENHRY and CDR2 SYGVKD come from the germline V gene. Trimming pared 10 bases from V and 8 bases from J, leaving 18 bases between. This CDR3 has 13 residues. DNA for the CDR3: TGTGCCACCCGTGGAGGCGTAGTGGATGAGCAGTTCTTC. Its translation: CATRGGVVDEQFF.

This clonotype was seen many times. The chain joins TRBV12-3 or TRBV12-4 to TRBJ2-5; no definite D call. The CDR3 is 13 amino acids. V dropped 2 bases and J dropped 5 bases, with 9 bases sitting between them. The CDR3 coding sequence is TGTGCCAGCAGTTTAAGTTTCTCGGAGACCCAGTACTTC. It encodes CASSLSFSETQYF.

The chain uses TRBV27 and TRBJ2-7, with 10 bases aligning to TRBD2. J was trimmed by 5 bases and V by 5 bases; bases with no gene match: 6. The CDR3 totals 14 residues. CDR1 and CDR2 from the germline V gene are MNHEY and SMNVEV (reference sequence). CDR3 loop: CASSTSGMSDEQYF. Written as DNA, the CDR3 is TGTGCCAGCAGTACTAGCGGGATGTCGGACGAGCAGTACTTC.

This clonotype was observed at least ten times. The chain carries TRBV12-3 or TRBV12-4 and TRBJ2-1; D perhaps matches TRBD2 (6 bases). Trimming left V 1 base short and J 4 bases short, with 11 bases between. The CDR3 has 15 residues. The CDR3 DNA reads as TGTGCCAGCAGTTTAGTGGGGGGACTTTACAATGAGCAGTTCTTC. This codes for CASSLVGGLYNEQFF.

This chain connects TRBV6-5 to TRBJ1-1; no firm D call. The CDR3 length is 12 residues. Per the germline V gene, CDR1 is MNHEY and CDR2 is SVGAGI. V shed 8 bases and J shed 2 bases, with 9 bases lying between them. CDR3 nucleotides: TGTGCCAGCTCGCGGCCAAACACTGAAGCTTTCTTT. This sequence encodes CASSRPNTEAFF.

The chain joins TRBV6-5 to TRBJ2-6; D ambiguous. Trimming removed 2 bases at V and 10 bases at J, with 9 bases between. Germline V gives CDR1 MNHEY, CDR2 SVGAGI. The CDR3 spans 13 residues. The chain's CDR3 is CASSYGRWNVLTF. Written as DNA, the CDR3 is TGTGCCAGCAGTTACGGCCGGTGGAACGTCCTGACTTTC.

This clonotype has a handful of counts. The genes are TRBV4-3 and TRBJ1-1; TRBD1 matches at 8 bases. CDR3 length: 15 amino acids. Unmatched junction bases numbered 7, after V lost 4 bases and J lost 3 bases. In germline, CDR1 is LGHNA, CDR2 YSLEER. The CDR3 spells CASSPLTGGDTEAFF. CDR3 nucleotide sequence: TGCGCCAGCAGCCCCCTAACAGGGGGGGACACTGAAGCTTTCTTT.

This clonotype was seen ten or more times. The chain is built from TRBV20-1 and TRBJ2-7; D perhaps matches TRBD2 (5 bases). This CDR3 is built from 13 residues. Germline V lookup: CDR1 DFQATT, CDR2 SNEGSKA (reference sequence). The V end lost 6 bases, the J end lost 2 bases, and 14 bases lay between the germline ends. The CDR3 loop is CSAEGQWTYEQYF. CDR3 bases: TGCAGTGCCGAGGGTCAGTGGACCTACGAGCAGTACTTC.

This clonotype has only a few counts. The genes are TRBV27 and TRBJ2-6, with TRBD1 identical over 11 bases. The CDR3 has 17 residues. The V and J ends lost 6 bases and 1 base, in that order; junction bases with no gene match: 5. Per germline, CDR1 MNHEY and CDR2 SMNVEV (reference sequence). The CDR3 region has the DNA TGTGCCAGCAGCGTGAGGGACAGGGGGTCTGGGGCCAACGTCCTGACTTTC. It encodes CASSVRDRGSGANVLTF.

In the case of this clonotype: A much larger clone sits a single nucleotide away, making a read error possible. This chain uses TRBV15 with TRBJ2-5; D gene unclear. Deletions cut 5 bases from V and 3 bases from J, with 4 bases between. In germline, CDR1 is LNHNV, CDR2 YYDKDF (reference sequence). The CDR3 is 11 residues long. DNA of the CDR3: TGTGCCACCAGCGGGGAAGAGACCCAGTACTTC. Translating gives CATSGEETQYF.

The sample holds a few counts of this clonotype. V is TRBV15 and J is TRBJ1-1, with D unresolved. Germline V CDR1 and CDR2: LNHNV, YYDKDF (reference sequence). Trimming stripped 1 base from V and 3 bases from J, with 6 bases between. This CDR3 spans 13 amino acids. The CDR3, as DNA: TGTGCCACCAGCAGAGTTTTGGACACTGAAGCTTTCTTT. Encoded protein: CATSRVLDTEAFF.

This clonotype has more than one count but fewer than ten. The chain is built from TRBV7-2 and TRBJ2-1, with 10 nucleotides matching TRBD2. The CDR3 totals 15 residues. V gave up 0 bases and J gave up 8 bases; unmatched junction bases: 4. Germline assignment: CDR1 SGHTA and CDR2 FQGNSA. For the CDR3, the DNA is TGTGCCAGCAGCTTAGCATTAGCGGGAGGTGATGAGCAGTTCTTC. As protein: CASSLALAGGDEQFF.

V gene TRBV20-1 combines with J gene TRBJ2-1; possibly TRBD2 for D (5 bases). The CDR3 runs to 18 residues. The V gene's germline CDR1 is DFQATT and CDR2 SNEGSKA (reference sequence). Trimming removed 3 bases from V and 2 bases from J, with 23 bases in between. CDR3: CSASPLPGRVGPYNEQFF. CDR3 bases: TGCAGTGCTAGTCCCCTCCCTGGGCGGGTGGGCCCCTACAATGAGCAGTTCTTC.